Presented here are 21 T cell receptor beta chains from one specimen sequenced in a study of T cells in Graves' hyperthyroidism and ophthalmopathy. Amplified TCR beta CDR3 regions came from RNA transcripts. The TCR CDR3 first-round RT-PCR relied on the HTBI primer set. TCRdb passed the multiplex PCR reads through MiXCR, listing each CDR3 protein once. Here the sample spans around 490,000 distinct CDR3 sequences, 15% to 20% being singletons. Sequences were obtained from blood. The receptor set was obtained from a man in his forties with Graves' ophthalmopathy.

This clonotype was seen repeatedly, ten times or more. The gene calls are TRBV2 and TRBJ2-7; 13 nucleotides line up with TRBD2. This CDR3 spans 16 amino acids. The J segment lost 2 bases and the V segment lost 6 bases, leaving 7 bases of the junction unmatched. Germline assignment: CDR1 SNHLY and CDR2 FYNNEI. CDR3: CASRERTSGGAYEQYF. The CDR3 DNA reads TGTGCCAGCAGGGAAAGGACTAGCGGGGGTGCCTACGAGCAGTACTTC. Using reference TRBV2 and TRBJ2-7 for the parts outside the CDR3, the full variable domain is EPEVTQTPSHQVTQMGQEVILRCVPISNHLYFYWYRQILGQKVEFLVSFYNNEISEKSEIFDDQFSVERPDGSNFTLKIRSTKLEDSAMYFCASRERTSGGAYEQYFGPGTRLTVT.

This sequence joins TRBV10-3 and TRBJ2-3; D uncertain. CDR3 length equals 15 residues. Per the germline V gene, CDR1 is ENHRY and CDR2 is SYGVKD. V was shortened by 0 bases and J by 4 bases, with 11 bases between the two germline ends. The CDR3 loop reads CAISESGRQADTQYF. The CDR3 region has the DNA TGTGCCATCAGTGAGTCAGGACGGCAGGCAGATACGCAGTATTTT.

This chain uses TRBV2 with TRBJ1-3, with 10 bases fitting TRBD1. The CDR3 contains 16 residues. J was trimmed by 2 bases and V by 4 bases; bases with no gene match: 5. Germline values: CDR1 SNHLY, CDR2 FYNNEI. The CDR3 here is CASSGQGALAGNTIYF. As DNA, the CDR3 is TGTGCCAGCAGTGGACAGGGGGCGCTGGCTGGAAACACCATATATTTT. Using reference TRBV2 and TRBJ1-3 for the parts outside the CDR3, the full variable domain is EPEVTQTPSHQVTQMGQEVILRCVPISNHLYFYWYRQILGQKVEFLVSFYNNEISEKSEIFDDQFSVERPDGSNFTLKIRSTKLEDSAMYFCASSGQGALAGNTIYFGEGSWLTVV.

This clonotype was observed a few times. This chain uses TRBV5-4 with TRBJ2-3; 8 nucleotides align to TRBD2. This CDR3 is built from 15 residues. Germline CDR1 reads SGHNT; CDR2 reads YYREEE (reference sequence). V dropped 6 bases and J dropped 2; count of bases not matched to a gene: 8. CDR3 sequence: CASIGSSGDTDTQYF. The CDR3 nucleotides are TGTGCCAGCATCGGGAGTAGCGGGGACACAGATACGCAGTATTTT.

V usage is TRBV6-1 and J usage is TRBJ1-2, with 12 positions matching TRBD1. J gave up 8 bases and V 7 bases, and 11 bases lay outside the gene matches. Germline V gene sequence: CDR1 MNHNS, CDR2 SASEGT. The CDR3 is 15 amino acids. CDR3 region: CASTQSGTGGGGYTF. The CDR3 coding sequence is TGTGCCAGCACCCAATCCGGGACAGGGGGCGGCGGCTACACCTTC.

The rearrangement links TRBV5-1 to TRBJ2-2; 7 nucleotides agree with TRBD2. The CDR3 is made up of 15 amino acids. J was trimmed by 1 base and V by 7 bases; bases with no gene match: 7. Looked up from germline, CDR1 is SGHRS and CDR2 is YFSETQ. The CDR3 nucleotides are TGCGCCAGCTCCACGCGGGGGAGGAACACCGGGGAGCTGTTTTTT. Translating it yields CASSTRGRNTGELFF. The complete variable domain, with remaining parts taken from reference TRBV5-1 and TRBJ2-2, reads KAGVTQTPRYLIKTRGQQVTLSCSPISGHRSVSWYQQTPGQGLQFLFEYFSETQRNKGNFPGRFSGRQFSNSRSEMNVSTLELGDSALYLCASSTRGRNTGELFFGEGSRLTVL.

The CDR3 DNA reads as TGTGCCAGCAGCTCATACACAGGGTTTCAGTACTTC. It yields the protein CASSSYTGFQYF. The chain combines TRBV7-2 with TRBJ2-4; possible D gene TRBD1, 6 bases. The CDR3 contains 12 residues. V was shortened by 4 bases and J by 11 bases, with 12 bases between the two germline ends. Germline loops: CDR1 SGHTA, CDR2 FQGNSA. The variable domain in full, completed from reference TRBV7-2 and TRBJ2-4, reads GAGVSQSPSNKVTEKGKDVELRCDPISGHTALYWYRQSLGQGLEFLIYFQGNSAPDKSGLPSDRFSAERTGGSVSTLTIQRTQQEDSAVYLCASSSYTGFQYFGAGTRLSVL.

In its sample, this clonotype was seen many times. The chain is built from TRBV7-9 and TRBJ2-1; 9 nucleotides agree with TRBD2. Trimming took 2 bases from V and 4 from J; bases not matched to a gene: 9. The CDR3 covers 17 residues. Germline lookup yields CDR1 SEHNR and CDR2 FQNEAQ (reference sequence). CDR3 DNA: TGTGCCAGCAGCTTAAAGGCAGCGGGAGGACCTTACAATGAGCAGTTCTTC. Its translation is CASSLKAAGGPYNEQFF.

This clonotype was counted at least ten times. The chain combines TRBV28 with TRBJ2-7; D gene unclear. The V and J ends lost 6 bases and 3 bases respectively, with 6 bases between them. CDR3 length equals 11 residues. The germline V gene encodes CDR1 MDHEN and CDR2 SYDVKM. The DNA for the CDR3 is TGTGCCAGCAGCCAGAACTACGAGCAGTACTTC. Translation gives CASSQNYEQYF.

This clonotype came up a few times. The V and J genes are TRBV20-1 and TRBJ1-1, with 7 bases fitting TRBD1. The CDR3 is made up of 13 amino acids. The J segment lost 2 bases and the V segment lost 5 bases, leaving 5 bases of the junction unmatched. The V gene's germline CDR1 is DFQATT and CDR2 SNEGSKA (reference sequence). The CDR3 nucleotides are TGCAGTGCTCAGGGACAGCCAAACACTGAAGCTTTCTTT. Translating it yields CSAQGQPNTEAFF.

As for this clonotype: This may be a read error: a much more frequent sequence differs by one nucleotide. The chain carries TRBV5-1 and TRBJ2-1; possible D gene TRBD1, 6 bases. This CDR3 is 13 amino acids long. Trimming removed 3 bases at V and 6 bases at J, with 10 bases between. Germline V CDR1 and CDR2: SGHRS, YFSETQ. The CDR3 region is CASSSPTGNEQFF. CDR3 DNA: TGCGCCAGCAGCTCCCCGACAGGCAATGAGCAGTTCTTC.

About this clonotype itself: With a much larger clone just one base away, this may be a read error. This chain joins TRBV2 and TRBJ2-1; no clear D. The CDR3 runs to 14 residues. Germline V gene data show CDR1 as SNHLY and CDR2 as FYNNEI. The CDR3 loop reads CTSSDVVFGGEQFF. As DNA, the CDR3 is TGTACCAGCAGCGACGTGGTGTTTGGCGGTGAGCAGTTCTTC. The whole variable domain, remainder taken from reference TRBV2 and TRBJ2-1, is EPEVTQTPSHQVTQMGQEVILRCVPISNHLYFYWYRQILGQKVEFLVSFYNNEISEKSEIFDDQFSVERPDGSNFTLKIRSTKLEDSAMYFCTSSDVVFGGEQFFGPGTRLTVL.

This clonotype has a handful of counts. The V and J genes are TRBV20-1 and TRBJ2-7, with TRBD1 matching 9 bases. With V trimmed by 6 bases and J by 3 bases, 12 bases remained unmatched. The CDR3 extends over 15 amino acids. Germline-derived CDR1 and CDR2 are DFQATT and SNEGSKA (reference sequence). DNA for the CDR3: TGCAGTGCCAGGACAGGGGTGTTTGAAAACTACGAGCAGTACTTC. Translating it yields CSARTGVFENYEQYF.

This clonotype was seen just once. A read error is possible here, since a much larger clone lies one base away. The chain is built from TRBV20-1 and TRBJ2-5, with D maybe TRBD2 (5 bases). Per the germline V gene, CDR1 is DFQATT and CDR2 is SNEGSKA (reference sequence). The CDR3 runs to 15 residues. V lost 7 bases, J lost 5 bases, and 23 bases lay in between. Here the CDR3 reads CSVLRLERAVETQYF. CDR3 nucleotide sequence: TGCAGTGTCCTAAGGCTCGAGAGGGCCGTTGAGACCCAGTACTTC.

The chain combines TRBV3-1 with TRBJ2-5; no reliable D call. The germline V and J ends were trimmed by 4 bases and 1 base, with 10 bases remaining between them. The germline V gene encodes CDR1 LGHDT and CDR2 YNNKEL (reference sequence). The CDR3 extends over 14 amino acids. Here the CDR3 DNA reads TGTGCCAGCAGCCTTTTAAGTCCCCAAGAGACCCAGTACTTC. Protein: CASSLLSPQETQYF.

This clonotype was observed a few times. The chain has TRBV11-2 and TRBJ2-3; 8 bases map to TRBD1. Trimming removed 1 base from V and 2 bases from J; junction bases left unmatched: 5. This CDR3 is 16 amino acids long. Germline V CDR1 and CDR2: SGHAT, FQNNGV. The CDR3 DNA follows: TGTGCCAGCAGCTTAGGGACAGGGTTAATCACAGATACGCAGTATTTT. Protein product: CASSLGTGLITDTQYF.

This clonotype was observed a few times. The genes are TRBV20-1 and TRBJ2-5, with D hard to call. The CDR3 sequence is 13 residues long. The V gene lost 2 bases and the J gene lost 1 base, with 8 bases spanning the gap. CDR1 is DFQATT and CDR2 is SNEGSKA in the germline V gene (reference sequence). The CDR3 loop reads CSARPNLQETQYF. The CDR3, as DNA: TGCAGTGCTAGACCGAACCTCCAAGAGACCCAGTACTTC.

This chain joins TRBV19 and TRBJ1-5, with 10 bases identical to TRBD1. Trimming removed 3 bases from V and 1 base from J; junction bases left unmatched: 0. CDR1 LNHDA and CDR2 SQIVND come from the germline V gene (reference sequence). The CDR3 runs to 15 residues. The CDR3 DNA is TGTGCCAGTAGTATGACAGGGGGCAGCAATCAGCCCCAGCATTTT. Translation: CASSMTGGSNQPQHF.

This clonotype was detected a few times. The gene calls are TRBV11-3 and TRBJ2-1; D possibly corresponds to TRBD2 (6 bases). The CDR3 sequence is 15 residues long. Germline-derived CDR1 and CDR2 are SGHNT and YENEEA. Trimming stripped 5 bases from V and 9 bases from J, with 20 bases between. This CDR3 reads CASSLSRGSTGEQFF. In nucleotides, the CDR3 is TGTGCCAGCAGCCTCTCTCGGGGGAGCACCGGTGAGCAGTTCTTC. Variable domain in full (rest from reference TRBV11-3 and TRBJ2-1): EAGVVQSPRYKIIEKKQPVAFWCNPISGHNTLYWYLQNLGQGPELLIRYENEEAVDDSQLPKDRFSAERLKGVDSTLKIQPAELGDSAVYLCASSLSRGSTGEQFFGPGTRLTVL.

In this sample, this clonotype turned up many times. The chain joins TRBV3-1 to TRBJ2-3, with TRBD2 matching over 8 bases. Germline V gene data show CDR1 as LGHDT and CDR2 as YNNKEL (reference sequence). The CDR3 runs to 16 residues. Trimming cost V 0 bases and J 5 bases; bases outside gene matches: 7. CDR3 DNA sequence: TGTGCCAGCAGCCAAGATCAGATCACTAGCGGAGATACGCAGTATTTT. Encoded protein: CASSQDQITSGDTQYF.

The sample holds many counts of this clonotype. This chain uses TRBV2 with TRBJ1-5; D is uncertain. The length of the CDR3 is 14 residues. Germline lookup yields CDR1 SNHLY and CDR2 FYNNEI. Trimming pared 0 bases from V and 4 bases from J, leaving 7 bases between. CDR3 residues: CASSEAQPNQPQHF. Here the CDR3 DNA reads TGTGCCAGCAGTGAAGCACAGCCGAATCAGCCCCAGCATTTT.